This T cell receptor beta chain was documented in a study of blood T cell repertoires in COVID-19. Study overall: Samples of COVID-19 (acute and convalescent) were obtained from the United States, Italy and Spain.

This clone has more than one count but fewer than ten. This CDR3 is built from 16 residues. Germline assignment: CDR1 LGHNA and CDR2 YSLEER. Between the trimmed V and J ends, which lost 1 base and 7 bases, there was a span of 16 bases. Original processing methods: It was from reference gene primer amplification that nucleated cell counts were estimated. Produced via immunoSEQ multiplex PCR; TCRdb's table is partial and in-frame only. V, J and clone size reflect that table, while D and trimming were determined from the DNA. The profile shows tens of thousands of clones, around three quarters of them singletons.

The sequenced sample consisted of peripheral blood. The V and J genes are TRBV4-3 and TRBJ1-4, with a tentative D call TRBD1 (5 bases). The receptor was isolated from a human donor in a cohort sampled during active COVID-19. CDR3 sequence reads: CASSQAPTGSGEKLFF. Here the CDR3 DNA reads TGCGCCAGCAGCCAAGCTCCCACAGGTTCGGGTGAAAAACTGTTTTTT.